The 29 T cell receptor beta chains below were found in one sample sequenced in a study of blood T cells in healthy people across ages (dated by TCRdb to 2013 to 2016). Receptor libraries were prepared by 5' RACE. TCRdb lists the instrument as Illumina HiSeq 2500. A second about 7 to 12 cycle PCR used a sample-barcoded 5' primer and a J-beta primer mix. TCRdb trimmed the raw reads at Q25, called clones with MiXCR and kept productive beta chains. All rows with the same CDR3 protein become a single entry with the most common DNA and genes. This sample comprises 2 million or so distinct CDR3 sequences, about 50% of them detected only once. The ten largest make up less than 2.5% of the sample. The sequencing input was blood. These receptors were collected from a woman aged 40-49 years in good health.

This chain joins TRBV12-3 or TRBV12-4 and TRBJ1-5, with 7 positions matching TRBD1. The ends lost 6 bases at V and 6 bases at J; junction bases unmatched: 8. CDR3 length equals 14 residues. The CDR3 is CASSLTGAAQPQHF. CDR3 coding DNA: TGTGCCAGCAGCCTAACAGGGGCGGCTCAGCCCCAGCATTTT.

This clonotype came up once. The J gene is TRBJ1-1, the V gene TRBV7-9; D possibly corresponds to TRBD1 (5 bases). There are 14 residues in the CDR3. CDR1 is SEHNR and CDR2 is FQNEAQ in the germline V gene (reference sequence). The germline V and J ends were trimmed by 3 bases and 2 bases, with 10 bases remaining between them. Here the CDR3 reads CASSFRAGNTEAFF. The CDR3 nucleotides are TGTGCCAGCAGCTTCAGGGCTGGCAACACTGAAGCTTTCTTT.

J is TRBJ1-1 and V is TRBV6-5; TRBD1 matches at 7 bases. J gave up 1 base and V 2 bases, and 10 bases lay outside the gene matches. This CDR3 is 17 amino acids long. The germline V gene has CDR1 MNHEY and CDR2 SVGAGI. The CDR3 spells CASSYGQELLRNTEAFF. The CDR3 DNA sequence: TGTGCCAGCAGTTACGGACAGGAACTTTTGAGGAACACTGAAGCTTTCTTT.

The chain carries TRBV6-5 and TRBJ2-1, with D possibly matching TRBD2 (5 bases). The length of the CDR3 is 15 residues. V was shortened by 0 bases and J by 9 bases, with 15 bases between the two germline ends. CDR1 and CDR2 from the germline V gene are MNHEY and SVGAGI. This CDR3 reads CASSYSGISRGEQFF. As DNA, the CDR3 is TGTGCCAGCAGTTACTCCGGGATTTCCCGGGGTGAGCAGTTCTTC.

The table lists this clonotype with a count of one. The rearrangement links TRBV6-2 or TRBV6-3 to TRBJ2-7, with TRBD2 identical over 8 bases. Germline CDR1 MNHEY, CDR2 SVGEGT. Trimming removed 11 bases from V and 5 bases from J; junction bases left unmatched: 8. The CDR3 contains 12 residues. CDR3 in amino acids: CAAGGQDNEQYF. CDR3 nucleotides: TGTGCCGCGGGGGGCCAGGACAACGAGCAGTACTTC.

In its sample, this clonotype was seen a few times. Written as DNA, the CDR3 is TGCGCCAGCATGTCGATAGGGGCCAACTTGGAGACCCAGTACTTC. The encoded protein is CASMSIGANLETQYF. The V gene is TRBV5-1, the J gene TRBJ2-5, with D maybe TRBD1 (5 bases). The CDR3 is made up of 15 amino acids. V was pared by 6 bases and J by 5 bases, with 20 bases between. Germline-derived CDR1 and CDR2 are SGHRS and YFSETQ.

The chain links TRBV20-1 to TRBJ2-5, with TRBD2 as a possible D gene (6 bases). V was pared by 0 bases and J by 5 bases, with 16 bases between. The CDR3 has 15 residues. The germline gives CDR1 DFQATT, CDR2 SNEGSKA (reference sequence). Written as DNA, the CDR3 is TGCAGTGCTAGAGATGGGGCGGGGAGTCAGGAGACCCAGTACTTC. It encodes CSARDGAGSQETQYF.

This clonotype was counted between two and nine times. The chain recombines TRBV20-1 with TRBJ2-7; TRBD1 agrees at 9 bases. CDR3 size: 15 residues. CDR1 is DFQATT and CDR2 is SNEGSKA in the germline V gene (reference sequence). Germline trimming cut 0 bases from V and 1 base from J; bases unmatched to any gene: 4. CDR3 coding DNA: TGCAGTGCTAGAGACCCCGGGACAGGGTCCTACGAGCAGTACTTC. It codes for CSARDPGTGSYEQYF.

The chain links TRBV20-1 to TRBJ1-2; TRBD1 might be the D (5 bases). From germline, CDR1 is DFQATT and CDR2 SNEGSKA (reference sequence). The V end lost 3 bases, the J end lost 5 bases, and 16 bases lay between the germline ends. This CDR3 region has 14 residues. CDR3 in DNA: TGCAGTGCTAGTTTCGAGGGGACTGGGTATGGCTACACCTTC. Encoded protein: CSASFEGTGYGYTF.

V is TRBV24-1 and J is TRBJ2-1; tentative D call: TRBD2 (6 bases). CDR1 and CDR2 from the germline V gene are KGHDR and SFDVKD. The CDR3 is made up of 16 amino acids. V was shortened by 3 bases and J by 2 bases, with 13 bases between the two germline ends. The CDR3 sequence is CATSDRGLQPYNEQFF. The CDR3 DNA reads TGTGCCACCAGTGATAGGGGACTCCAGCCCTACAATGAGCAGTTCTTC.

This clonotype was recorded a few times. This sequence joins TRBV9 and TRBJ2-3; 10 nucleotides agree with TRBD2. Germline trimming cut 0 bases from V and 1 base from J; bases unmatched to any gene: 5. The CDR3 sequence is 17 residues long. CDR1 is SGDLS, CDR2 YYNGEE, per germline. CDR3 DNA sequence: TGTGCCAGCAGCGTAGATCCTAGCGGGGGACGCACAGATACGCAGTATTTT. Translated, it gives CASSVDPSGGRTDTQYF.

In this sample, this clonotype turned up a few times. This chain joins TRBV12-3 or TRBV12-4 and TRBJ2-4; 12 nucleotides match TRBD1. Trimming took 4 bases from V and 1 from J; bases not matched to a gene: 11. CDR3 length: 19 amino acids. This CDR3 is CASSSFRDRGRGAKNIQYF. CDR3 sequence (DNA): TGTGCCAGCAGTTCCTTCAGGGACAGGGGGCGAGGGGCCAAAAACATTCAGTACTTC.

The CDR3: CASSYPDKRGLNYEQYF. The CDR3 DNA follows: TGTGCCAGCAGTTACCCGGACAAGAGGGGGCTCAACTACGAGCAGTACTTC. V and J are TRBV28 and TRBJ2-4, with 7 positions matching TRBD1. The J call is uncertain, as TRBJ2-7 better fits the DNA end. Germline CDR1 is MDHEN and CDR2 is SYDVKM. CDR3 length equals 17 residues.

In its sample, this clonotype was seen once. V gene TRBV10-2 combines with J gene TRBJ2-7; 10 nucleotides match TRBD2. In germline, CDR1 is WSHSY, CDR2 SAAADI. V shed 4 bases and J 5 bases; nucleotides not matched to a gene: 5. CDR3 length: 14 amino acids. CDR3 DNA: TGCGCCAGCAGTGGGACTAGCGGCGACCACGAGCAGTACTTC. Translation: CASSGTSGDHEQYF.

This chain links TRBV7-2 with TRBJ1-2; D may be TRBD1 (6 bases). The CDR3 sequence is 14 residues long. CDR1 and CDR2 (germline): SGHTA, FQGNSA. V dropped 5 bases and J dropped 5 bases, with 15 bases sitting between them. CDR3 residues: CASSVQGTYYGYTF. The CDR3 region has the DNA TGTGCCAGCAGCGTCCAGGGGACGTATTATGGCTACACCTTC.

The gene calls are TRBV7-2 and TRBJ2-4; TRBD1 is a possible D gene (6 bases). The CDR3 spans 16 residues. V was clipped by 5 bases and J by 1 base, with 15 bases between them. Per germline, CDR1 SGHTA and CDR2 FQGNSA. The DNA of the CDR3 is TGTGCCAGCAGCGACACCAGGGGTGCGGCCAAAAACATTCAGTACTTC. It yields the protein CASSDTRGAAKNIQYF.

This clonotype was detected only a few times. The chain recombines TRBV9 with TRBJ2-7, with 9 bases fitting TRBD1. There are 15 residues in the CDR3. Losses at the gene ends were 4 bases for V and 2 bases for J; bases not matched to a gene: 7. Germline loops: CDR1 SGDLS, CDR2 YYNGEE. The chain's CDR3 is CASSRRDRAPYEQYF. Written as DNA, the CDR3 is TGTGCCAGCAGCAGACGGGACAGGGCGCCCTACGAGCAGTACTTC.

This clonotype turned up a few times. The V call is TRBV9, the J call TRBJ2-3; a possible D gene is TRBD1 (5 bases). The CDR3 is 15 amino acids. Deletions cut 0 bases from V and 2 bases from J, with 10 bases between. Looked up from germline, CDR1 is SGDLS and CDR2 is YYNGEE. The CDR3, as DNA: TGTGCCAGCAGCGTAGCGGCAGGGTACACAGATACGCAGTATTTT. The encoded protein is CASSVAAGYTDTQYF.

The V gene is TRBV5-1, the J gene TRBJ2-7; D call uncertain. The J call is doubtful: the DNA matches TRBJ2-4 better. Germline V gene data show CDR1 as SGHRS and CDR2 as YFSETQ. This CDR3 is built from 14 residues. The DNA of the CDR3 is TGCGCCAGCAGCTTGGCCCCGACTCCAAACATTCAGTACTTC. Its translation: CASSLAPTPNIQYF.

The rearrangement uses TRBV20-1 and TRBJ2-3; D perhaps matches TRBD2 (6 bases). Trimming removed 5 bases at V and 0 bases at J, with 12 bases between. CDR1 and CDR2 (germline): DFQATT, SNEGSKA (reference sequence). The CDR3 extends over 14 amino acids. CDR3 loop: CSALPEGSTDTQYF. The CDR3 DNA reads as TGCAGTGCTCTCCCGGAGGGGAGCACAGATACGCAGTATTTT.

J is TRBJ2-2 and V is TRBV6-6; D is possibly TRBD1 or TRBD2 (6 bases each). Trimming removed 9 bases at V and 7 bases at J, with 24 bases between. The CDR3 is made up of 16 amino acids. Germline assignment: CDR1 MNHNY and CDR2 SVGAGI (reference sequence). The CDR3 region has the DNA TGTGCCAGTGAAGAGGGGGGCCGAGTAAAAATCGGGGAGCTGTTTTTT. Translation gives CASEEGGRVKIGELFF.

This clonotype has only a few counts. This CDR3 reads CAISGTALEEQYF. The CDR3 coding sequence is TGTGCCATCAGCGGGACAGCCCTCGAGGAGCAGTACTTC. The rearrangement uses TRBV10-3 and TRBJ2-7; 7 bases are a match to TRBD1. The germline gives CDR1 ENHRY, CDR2 SYGVKD. This CDR3 spans 13 amino acids. With V trimmed by 6 bases and J by 7 bases, 9 bases remained unmatched.

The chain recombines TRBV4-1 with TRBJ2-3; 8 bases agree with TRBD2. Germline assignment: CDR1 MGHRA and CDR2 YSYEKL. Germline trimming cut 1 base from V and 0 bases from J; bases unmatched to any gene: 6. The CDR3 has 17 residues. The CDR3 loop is CASSQGQAGASTDTQYF. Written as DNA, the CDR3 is TGCGCCAGCAGCCAAGGGCAAGCGGGGGCTAGCACAGATACGCAGTATTTT.

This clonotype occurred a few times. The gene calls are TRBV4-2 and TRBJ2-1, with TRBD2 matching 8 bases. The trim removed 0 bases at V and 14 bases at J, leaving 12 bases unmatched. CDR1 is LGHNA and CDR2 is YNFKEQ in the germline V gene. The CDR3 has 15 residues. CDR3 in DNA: TGTGCCAGCAGCCAAGATAGTATCGGGGGGGGCCTGGAGTTCTTC. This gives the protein CASSQDSIGGGLEFF.

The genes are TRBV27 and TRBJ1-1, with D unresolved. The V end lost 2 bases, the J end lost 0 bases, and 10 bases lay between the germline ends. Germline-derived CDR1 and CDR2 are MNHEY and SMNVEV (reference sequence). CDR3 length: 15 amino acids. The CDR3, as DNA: TGTGCCAGCAGTTTACTCCGGGCCATGAACACTGAAGCTTTCTTT. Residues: CASSLLRAMNTEAFF.

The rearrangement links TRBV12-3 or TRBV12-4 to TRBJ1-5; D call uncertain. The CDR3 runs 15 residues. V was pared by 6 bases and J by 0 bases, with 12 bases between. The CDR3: CASSLAQNSNQPQHF. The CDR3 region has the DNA TGTGCCAGCAGCCTCGCCCAGAATAGCAATCAGCCCCAGCATTTT.

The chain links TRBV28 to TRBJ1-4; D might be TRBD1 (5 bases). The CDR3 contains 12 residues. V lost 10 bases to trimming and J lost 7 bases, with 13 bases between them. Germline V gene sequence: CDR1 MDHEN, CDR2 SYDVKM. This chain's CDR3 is CATLGGGEKLFF. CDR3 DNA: TGTGCCACCCTCGGCGGGGGTGAAAAACTGTTTTTT.

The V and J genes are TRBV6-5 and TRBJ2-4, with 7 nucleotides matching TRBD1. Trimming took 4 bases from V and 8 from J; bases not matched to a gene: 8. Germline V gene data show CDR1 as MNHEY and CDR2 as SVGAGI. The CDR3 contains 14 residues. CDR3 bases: TGTGCCAGCAGTTCCCACAGGGGATCGTACATTCAGTACTTC. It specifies CASSSHRGSYIQYF.

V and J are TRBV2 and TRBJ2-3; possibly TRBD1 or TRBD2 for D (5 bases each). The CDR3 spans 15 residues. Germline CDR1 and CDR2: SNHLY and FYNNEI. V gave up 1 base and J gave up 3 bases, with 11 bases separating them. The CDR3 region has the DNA TGTGCCAGCAGTGAAGTGGGGGTGGGAACAGATACGCAGTATTTT. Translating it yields CASSEVGVGTDTQYF.